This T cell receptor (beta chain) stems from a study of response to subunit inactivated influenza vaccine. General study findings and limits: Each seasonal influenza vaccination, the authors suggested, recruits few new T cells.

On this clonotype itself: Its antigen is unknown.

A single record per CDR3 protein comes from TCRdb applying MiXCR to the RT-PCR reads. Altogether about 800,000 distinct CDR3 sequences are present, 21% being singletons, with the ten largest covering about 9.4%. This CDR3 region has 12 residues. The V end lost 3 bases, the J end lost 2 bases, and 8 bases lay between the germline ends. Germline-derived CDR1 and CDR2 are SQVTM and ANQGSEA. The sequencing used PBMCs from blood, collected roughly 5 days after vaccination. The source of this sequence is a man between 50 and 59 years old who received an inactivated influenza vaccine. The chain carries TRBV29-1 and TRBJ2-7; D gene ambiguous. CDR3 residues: CSVDVSPYEQYF. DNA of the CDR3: TGCAGCGTTGATGTCAGCCCCTACGAGCAGTACTTC.